A single sample is the source of the 12 T cell receptor beta chains below, sequenced in a study of T cell responses to AZD1222 COVID-19 vaccine. The assay was immunoSEQ multiplex PCR, and TCRdb's table has in-frame clones only and misses some. The sample includes 120,000 to 150,000 clones, roughly 88% of them seen just once. The source was peripheral blood, collected 28 days after the second AZD1222 dose. These TCRs come from an adult who received the AZD1222 COVID-19 vaccine.

This chain joins TRBV5-4 and TRBJ2-7; TRBD2 is a possible D gene (6 bases). Per germline, CDR1 SGHNT and CDR2 YYREEE (reference sequence). The V gene lost 5 bases and the J gene lost 0 bases, with 24 bases spanning the gap. CDR3 size: 18 residues. The CDR3 bases are TGTGCCAGCAGGGCGGGGCCTGGTACCCTCCGAGACTCCTACGAGCAGTACGTC. Amino acids: CASRAGPGTLRDSYEQYV.

V is TRBV28 and J is TRBJ2-5; TRBD2 aligns across 15 bases. V trimming: 5 bases; J trimming: 4 bases; junction bases outside the gene matches: 8. The CDR3 spans 17 residues. The V gene's germline CDR1 is MDHEN and CDR2 SYDVKM. The CDR3 loop reads CASSLGLAGGRLETQYF. Written as DNA, the CDR3 is TGTGCCAGCAGTCTCGGACTAGCGGGGGGGCGTTTAGAGACCCAGTACTTC.

V usage is TRBV7-3 and J usage is TRBJ2-5, with TRBD1 matching 7 bases. Trimming cost V 2 bases and J 5 bases; bases outside gene matches: 2. The CDR3 length is 13 residues. Per germline, CDR1 SGHTA and CDR2 FQGTGA. In nucleotides, the CDR3 is TGTGCCAGCAGCTTAGACAGGGAGGAGACCCAGTACTTC. It is translated as CASSLDREETQYF.

The CDR3 DNA reads TGTGCCAGCAGCCATGATTTGGGGCCCCAGGGTAGGCGCTACACCTTC. It is translated as CASSHDLGPQGRRYTF. V gene TRBV5-4 combines with J gene TRBJ1-2; D perhaps matches TRBD1 (5 bases). The germline gives CDR1 SGHNT, CDR2 YYREEE (reference sequence). The CDR3 runs to 16 residues. With 4 bases removed from V and 9 bases from J, the gap between germline ends came to 25 bases.

J is TRBJ2-1 and V is TRBV28, with D possibly being TRBD1 (5 bases). The V end was cut by 5 bases, the J end by 4 bases, with 12 bases between. CDR1 is MDHEN and CDR2 is SYDVKM in the germline V gene. The CDR3 runs to 14 residues. CDR3 DNA: TGTGCCAGCAGTGCCAGGGCCACGTACAATGAGCAGTTCTTC. This encodes CASSARATYNEQFF.

The CDR3, as DNA: TGTGCCATCAGAAGTGGTGGGAGTAACGCAGATACGCAGTATTTT. It specifies CAIRSGGSNADTQYF. The chain combines TRBV10-3 with TRBJ2-3; possibly TRBD2 for D (5 bases). V shed 6 bases and J shed 4 bases, with 17 bases lying between them. Germline loops: CDR1 ENHRY, CDR2 SYGVKD. CDR3 length: 15 residues.

In its sample, this clone was seen once. This chain connects TRBV7-8 to TRBJ2-1; maybe TRBD2 (7 bases). V was shortened by 5 bases and J by 0 bases, with 17 bases between the two germline ends. The CDR3 is 17 amino acids. Germline V gene sequence: CDR1 SGHVS, CDR2 FQNEAQ. The chain's CDR3 is CASSPEGGVSSYNEQFF. In nucleotides, the CDR3 is TGTGCCAGCAGCCCTGAAGGGGGGGTGAGCTCCTACAATGAGCAGTTCTTC.

The chain couples TRBV27 to TRBJ1-1, with D unresolved. The V end was cut by 6 bases, the J end by 0 bases, with 2 bases between. The CDR3 sequence is 11 residues long. Germline CDR1 and CDR2: MNHEY and SMNVEV (reference sequence). In DNA, the CDR3 is TGTGCCAGCAGGTTGAACACTGAAGCTTTCTTT. Protein product: CASRLNTEAFF.

In its sample, this clone was seen a few times. This chain uses TRBV5-6 with TRBJ1-2, with unresolved D. V dropped 5 bases and J dropped 4 bases, with 24 bases sitting between them. This CDR3 is built from 17 residues. In germline, CDR1 is SGHDT, CDR2 YYEEEE. CDR3 DNA: TGTGCCAGCAGGTTCACCTTCAATTCTCACCCCAGCTATGGCTACACCTTC. Its protein is CASRFTFNSHPSYGYTF.

V usage is TRBV5-1 and J usage is TRBJ2-2; a weak D match, TRBD2 (5 bases). The CDR3 extends over 14 amino acids. The germline gives CDR1 SGHRS, CDR2 YFSETQ. V lost 4 bases and J lost 2, with 9 bases in between. The CDR3 nucleotides are TGCGCCAGCAGCGCTAGCAGCAACACCGGGGAGCTGTTTTTT. Its translation: CASSASSNTGELFF.

V usage is TRBV7-9 and J usage is TRBJ2-5; D unclear. Germline CDR1 SEHNR, CDR2 FQNEAQ (reference sequence). V dropped 5 bases and J dropped 5 bases, with 9 bases sitting between them. CDR3 size: 12 residues. CDR3 nucleotides: TGTGCCAGCAGCCCACGTGGCGAGACCCAGTACTTC. It yields the protein CASSPRGETQYF.

The V call is TRBV2, the J call TRBJ2-1, with 9 bases aligning to TRBD1. From germline, CDR1 is SNHLY and CDR2 FYNNEI. V gave up 7 bases and J gave up 7 bases; unmatched junction bases: 8. The CDR3 runs 14 residues. The CDR3 spells CASTTDRGGNEQFF. In DNA form, the CDR3 reads TGTGCCAGCACCACGGACAGGGGCGGGAATGAGCAGTTCTTC.